What follows are 14 T cell receptor beta chains derived from one specimen sequenced in a study of blood T cells in healthy people across ages. Combining a sample-barcoded 5' primer with a J-beta primer mix, a second PCR ran for roughly 6 to 12 cycles. TCRdb itself ran the 5' RACE reads through MiXCR, one entry per CDR3 protein. The sample records approximately 800,000 distinct CDR3 sequences, 56% being singletons. Input material: blood. Source of these receptors: a man aged 35 to 55 in good health.

V gene TRBV6-2 or TRBV6-3 combines with J gene TRBJ2-5, with TRBD2 identical over 8 bases. With 8 bases clipped from V and 1 base from J, the junction kept 6 bases outside the gene matches. Looked up from germline, CDR1 is MNHEY and CDR2 is SVGEGT. This CDR3 contains 14 residues. CDR3: CASVMSGGQETQYF. The CDR3 DNA is TGTGCCAGCGTGATGAGCGGGGGCCAAGAGACCCAGTACTTC.

This rearrangement joins TRBV2 to TRBJ1-2; tentative D call: TRBD1 (5 bases). The V gene's germline CDR1 is SNHLY and CDR2 FYNNEI. V lost 3 bases and J lost 6, with 17 bases in between. This CDR3 comprises 15 residues. The CDR3, as DNA: TGTGCCAGCAGTGAGTCAAGGGACTGGCTAGATGGCTACACCTTC. This translates into CASSESRDWLDGYTF.

In its sample, this clonotype was seen a few times. The chain uses TRBV5-4 and TRBJ2-1; either TRBD1 or TRBD2 may supply D (5 bases each). The CDR3 extends over 15 amino acids. Between the trimmed V and J ends, which lost 10 bases and 3 bases, there was a span of 20 bases. Germline-derived CDR1 and CDR2 are SGHNT and YYREEE (reference sequence). CDR3 in amino acids: CASQLPGTNYNEQFF. Written as DNA, the CDR3 is TGTGCCTCCCAGCTTCCGGGGACCAACTACAATGAGCAGTTCTTC.

The chain links TRBV7-9 to TRBJ2-5, with D perhaps matching TRBD1 (6 bases). Per the germline V gene, CDR1 is SEHNR and CDR2 is FQNEAQ (reference sequence). V shed 3 bases and J shed 11 bases, with 31 bases lying between them. The CDR3 is made up of 18 amino acids. Written as DNA, the CDR3 is TGTGCCAGCAGCTTGACGGACCTCAGGGGTGTAAGCATTGGTGAGCAGTACTTC. Translation gives CASSLTDLRGVSIGEQYF.

V gene TRBV9 combines with J gene TRBJ1-2; D is undetermined. V lost 0 bases to trimming and J lost 5 bases, with 11 bases between them. Germline CDR1 is SGDLS and CDR2 is YYNGEE. The CDR3 is made up of 14 amino acids. CDR3 DNA: TGTGCCAGCAGCGTAGCTGATCGGTATTATGGCTACACCTTC. Amino acids: CASSVADRYYGYTF.

As concerns this clonotype: A read error may produce the germline difference seen at one junction end. The chain is built from TRBV5-1 and TRBJ2-2; D gene ambiguous. CDR3 length: 14 amino acids. Germline CDR1 and CDR2: SGHRS and YFSETQ. Here the CDR3 DNA reads TGTGCCAGCAGTCTCGGCCAAAACACCGGGGAGCTGTTTTTT. The encoded protein is CASSLGQNTGELFF.

The gene calls are TRBV27 and TRBJ2-5, with TRBD2 identical over 9 bases. CDR1 MNHEY and CDR2 SMNVEV come from the germline V gene (reference sequence). Trimming took 6 bases from V and 7 from J; bases not matched to a gene: 12. The CDR3 contains 15 residues. CDR3 nucleotides: TGTGCCAGCAGGGGAGCGGGGGGATCAGTGGGGACCCAGTACTTC. This codes for CASRGAGGSVGTQYF.

V is TRBV7-2 and J is TRBJ1-1; 9 positions agree with TRBD1. Per germline, CDR1 SGHTA and CDR2 FQGNSA. This CDR3 region has 15 residues. J was trimmed by 8 bases and V by 3 bases; bases with no gene match: 10. The CDR3 nucleotides are TGTGCCAGCAGCTTTCCTTTAGGGACAGGGAGGGAAGCTTTCTTT. Its translation is CASSFPLGTGREAFF.

This clonotype was counted a single time. The genes are TRBV25-1 and TRBJ1-2; 10 nucleotides match TRBD1. Germline V CDR1 and CDR2: MGHDK, SYGVNS. Trimming at V came to 2 bases and at J to 2 bases, leaving 2 bases not matched to a gene. This CDR3 comprises 15 residues. The CDR3 DNA follows: TGTGCCAGCAGTGAACCGGGACAGGGGAACTATGGCTACACCTTC. The encoded protein is CASSEPGQGNYGYTF.

This chain links TRBV9 with TRBJ2-5, with D perhaps matching TRBD1 (7 bases). The DNA end is more similar to TRBJ2-7, so the J call may be wrong. This CDR3 contains 16 residues. CDR1 is SGDLS and CDR2 is YYNGEE in the germline V gene. The CDR3 DNA is TGTGCCAGCAGCGTCGACGGGACAGCGGGCGGGGACGAGCAGTACTTC. Translated: CASSVDGTAGGDEQYF.

The rearrangement links TRBV9 to TRBJ1-2, with a weak D call TRBD1 (5 bases). The CDR3 sequence is 16 residues long. V shed 1 base and J shed 5 bases, with 18 bases lying between them. Germline assignment: CDR1 SGDLS and CDR2 YYNGEE. DNA for the CDR3: TGTGCCAGCAGCGTAATGCCCGAGACAGCCCTTTATGGCTACACCTTC. This sequence encodes CASSVMPETALYGYTF.

The chain joins TRBV4-3 to TRBJ2-1; D may be TRBD1 (6 bases). Germline-derived CDR1 and CDR2 are LGHNA and YSLEER. Trimming cost V 4 bases and J 4 bases, with 17 bases left between them. The CDR3 has 16 amino acids. Here the CDR3 DNA reads TGCGCCAGCAGCCGGGTAACAGGGATTGGGTACAATGAGCAGTTCTTC. This translates into CASSRVTGIGYNEQFF.

J is TRBJ2-5 and V is TRBV7-9, with D unclear. The germline gives CDR1 SEHNR, CDR2 FQNEAQ (reference sequence). Trimming took 4 bases from V and 4 from J, leaving 13 bases between them. This CDR3 contains 14 residues. The chain's CDR3 is CASSSVGPSETQYF. For the CDR3, the DNA is TGTGCCAGCAGCTCCGTAGGGCCCTCAGAGACCCAGTACTTC.

The rearrangement links TRBV12-3 or TRBV12-4 to TRBJ1-2; 8 positions agree with TRBD1. V was pared by 6 bases and J by 6 bases, with 15 bases of the junction left unmatched. The CDR3 runs to 16 residues. The CDR3 spells CASSLDRAGLLNGYTF. DNA for the CDR3: TGTGCCAGCAGCCTGGACAGGGCGGGTTTGTTAAATGGCTACACCTTC.